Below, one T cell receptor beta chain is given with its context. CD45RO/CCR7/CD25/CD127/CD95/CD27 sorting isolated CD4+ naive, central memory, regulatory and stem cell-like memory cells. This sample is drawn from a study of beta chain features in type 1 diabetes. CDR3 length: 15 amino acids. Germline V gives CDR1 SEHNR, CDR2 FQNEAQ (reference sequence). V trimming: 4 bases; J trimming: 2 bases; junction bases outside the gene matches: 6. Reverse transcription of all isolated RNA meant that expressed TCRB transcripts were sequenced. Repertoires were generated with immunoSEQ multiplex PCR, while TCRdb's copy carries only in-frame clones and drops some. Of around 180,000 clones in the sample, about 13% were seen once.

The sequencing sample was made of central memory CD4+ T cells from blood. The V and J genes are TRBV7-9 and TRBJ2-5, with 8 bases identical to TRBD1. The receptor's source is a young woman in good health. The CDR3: CASSSSTGGQETQYF. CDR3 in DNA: TGTGCCAGCAGCTCCTCCACAGGGGGGCAAGAGACCCAGTACTTC.